This T cell receptor beta chain was identified in a study of blood T cell repertoires in COVID-19 (TCRdb year 2020). Looking at the study overall: Samples from collaborators originated in the United States, Italy and Spain and spanned both the acute and convalescent phases of COVID-19. The prospective study material was composed of cDNA or gDNA derived from T cells, B-cell-depleted T cells, or PBMCs. Where available, HLA class I and class II types were obtained from metadata supplied by the sample provider rather than from assay-based typing. The dataset comprised deeply sampled blood TCRbeta repertoires from subjects exposed to, actively infected with, or recovered from COVID-19. Nearly every sample came with metadata listing a de-identified subject ID, COVID-19 status, age in years and sex. Samples were obtained from the ongoing ImmuneRACE study (first 160 participants) and from 1,200 or so subjects provided by 6 global collaborators. A freely available public database, intended as a resource for researchers studying the immune response to SARS-CoV-2, is where the repertoires were released.

Summary of the overall study and its limitations: Clinical and demographic metadata were provided uncurated, with the amount varying by source and participant.

TCRbeta CDR3 regions were amplified from genomic DNA using the immunoSEQ Assay, a bias-controlled multiplex PCR. The published analysis was carried out like this. The number of nucleated cells in each sample was estimated by amplification of reference gene primers within the assay. Sequence reads were collapsed and filtered to measure the absolute abundance of every unique TCRbeta CDR3 rearrangement. For each sample, productive Simpson clonality was calculated as the square root of Simpson's diversity index over productive rearrangements. TCRdb holds this immuneACCESS table with in-frame rearrangements only. Some clones are missing; in checked studies, unresolved V genes explain under half, and the rest has no known cause. V and J calls plus clone size are reproduced from that table; the DNA served to infer D and trimming. In this sample the table shows some 14,000 clones, 86% of which occur a single time. The top ten constitute 40% to 60% of the sample.

Notes on this clone: No antigen is known for it. Base quality data are lacking; no much larger clone is found one base away.

The junction carries 16 bases between V and J, which are trimmed by 3 bases and 3 bases respectively. Taken from the germline V gene, the CDR1 and CDR2 loops are SNHLY and FYNNEI. The CDR3 measures 16 amino acids from cysteine to phenylalanine. The kept DNA is CDR3 alone, 48 bases in frame from the first base. Collaborating institutions collected whole blood in K2EDTA tubes following their own protocols. For TCRbeta analysis, collaborators shipped samples as frozen whole blood, isolated PBMCs, or DNA extracted from either of those sample types. The chain is encoded by TRBV2 joined to TRBJ2-3, with the identity of the D gene unclear. The sample consisted of peripheral blood. This receptor was obtained from a man between 60 and 70 years old with acute or convalescent COVID-19. The CDR3 amino acid sequence is: CASSESRPIFTDTQYF. The DNA sequence is as follows: TGTGCCAGCAGTGAGAGCAGGCCCATCTTTACAGATACGCAGTATTTT.